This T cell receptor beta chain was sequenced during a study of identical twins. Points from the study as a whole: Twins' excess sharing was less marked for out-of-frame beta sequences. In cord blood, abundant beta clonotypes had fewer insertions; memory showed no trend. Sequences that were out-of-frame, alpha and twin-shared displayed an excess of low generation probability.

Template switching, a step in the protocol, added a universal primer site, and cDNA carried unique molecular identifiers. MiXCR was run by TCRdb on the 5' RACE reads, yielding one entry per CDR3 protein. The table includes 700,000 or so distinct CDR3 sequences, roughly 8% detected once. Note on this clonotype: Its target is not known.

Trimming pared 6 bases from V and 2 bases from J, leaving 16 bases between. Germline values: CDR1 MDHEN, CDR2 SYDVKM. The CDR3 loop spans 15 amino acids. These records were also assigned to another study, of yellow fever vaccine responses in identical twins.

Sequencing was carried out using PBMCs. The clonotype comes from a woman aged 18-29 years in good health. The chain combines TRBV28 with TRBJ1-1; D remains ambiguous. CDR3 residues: CASSPTDPPNTEAFF. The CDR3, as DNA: TGTGCCAGCAGCCCAACGGACCCACCCAACACTGAAGCTTTCTTT. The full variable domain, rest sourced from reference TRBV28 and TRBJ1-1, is DVKVTQSSRYLVKRTGEKVFLECVQDMDHENMFWYRQDPGLGLRLIYFSYDVKMKEKGDIPEGYSVSREKKERFSLILESASTNQTSMYLCASSPTDPPNTEAFFGQGTRLTVV.